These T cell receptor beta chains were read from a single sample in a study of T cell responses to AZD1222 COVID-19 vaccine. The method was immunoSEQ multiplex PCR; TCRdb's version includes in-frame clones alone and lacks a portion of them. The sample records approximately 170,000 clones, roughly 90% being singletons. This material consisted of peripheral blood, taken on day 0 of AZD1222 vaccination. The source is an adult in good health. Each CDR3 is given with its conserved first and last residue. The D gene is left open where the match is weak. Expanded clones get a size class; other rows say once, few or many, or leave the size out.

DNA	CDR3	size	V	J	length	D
TGTGCCAGCAGCCCCATGGGACTAGCGGGGCCGCAGTTCTTC	CASSPMGLAGPQFF	.	TRBV9	TRBJ2-1	14	TRBD2
TGTGCCATCGGGCCAGGTCGCACTGAAGCTTTCTTT	CAIGPGRTEAFF	.	TRBV10-3	TRBJ1-1	12	.
TGTGCCAGCAGTCCCCTGGTCCAAGGGACGCAGTATTTT	CASSPLVQGTQYF	.	TRBV6-2/TRBV6-3	TRBJ2-3	13	.
TGTGCCAGCAGCTACCCTCAGGGGGGAGACACTGAAGCTTTCTTT	CASSYPQGGDTEAFF	.	TRBV7-9	TRBJ1-1	15	TRBD1
TGTGCCACCAGCAGAGATACGGGGAATTCACCCCTCCACTTT	CATSRDTGNSPLHF	.	TRBV15	TRBJ1-6	14	.
TGTGCCAGCAGTGGACTAGCACCGTACCAAGAGACCCAGTACTTC	CASSGLAPYQETQYF	.	TRBV2	TRBJ2-5	15	TRBD2
TGTGCCAGCAGCGACAGACAGACCAACACCGGGGAGCTGTTTTTT	CASSDRQTNTGELFF	.	TRBV6-5	TRBJ2-2	15	.
TGCGCCAGCAGCCAAGAACTAATGAGGGGGCCAGATACGCAGTATTTT	CASSQELMRGPDTQYF	.	TRBV4-1	TRBJ2-3	16	TRBD1
TGTGCCAGCAGCTCGACCGTAAACTATGGCTACACCTTC	CASSSTVNYGYTF	.	TRBV7-8	TRBJ1-2	13	.
TGTGCCAGCAGCTTGGACTCCAGGGGCCTCAACACCGGGGAGCTGTTTTTT	CASSLDSRGLNTGELFF	.	TRBV5-6	TRBJ2-2	17	.
TGTGCCAGCAGTTCAGGTACGAACACTGAAGCTTTCTTT	CASSSGTNTEAFF	.	TRBV5-5	TRBJ1-1	13	.
TGTGCCAGCTCACCAGGGACAGGGCCGACGGAAGAGCAGTTCTTC	CASSPGTGPTEEQFF	.	TRBV18	TRBJ2-1	15	TRBD1
TGTGCCAGCAGCCCGTGGACAGAGAACACTGAAGCTTTCTTT	CASSPWTENTEAFF	.	TRBV5-4	TRBJ1-1	14	.
TGTGCCTGGACCCGAGGTGGCTTGAACACTGAAGCTTTCTTT	CAWTRGGLNTEAFF	.	TRBV30	TRBJ1-1	14	.
TGTGCCAGCAGCGTAGTTTCAGGGAGCGGCTACACCTTC	CASSVVSGSGYTF	.	TRBV9	TRBJ1-2	13	.
TGCGCCAGCACCCTTCAAGGAATGAACACTGAAGCTTTCTTT	CASTLQGMNTEAFF	.	TRBV4-1	TRBJ1-1	14	.
TGTGCCAGCAGCCGAACCTCGGGGACAGCTGGAAACACCATATATTTT	CASSRTSGTAGNTIYF	.	TRBV3-1/TRBV3-2	TRBJ1-3	16	TRBD1
TGTGCCAGCAGCATAAAGTCTGGAAACACCATATATTTT	CASSIKSGNTIYF	.	TRBV5-8	TRBJ1-3	13	.
TGTGCCAGCAGCCAAGATAGGGGGGTAGACGTCCTGACTTTC	CASSQDRGVDVLTF	.	TRBV3-1/TRBV3-2	TRBJ2-6	14	.
TGCGCCAGCAGCCAAGATCTTCGGGACAGGGAGTTTTCTAGCACAGATACGCAGTATTTT	CASSQDLRDREFSSTDTQYF	.	TRBV4-3	TRBJ2-3	20	TRBD1
TGTGCCAGCAGTTTAGCCCAGGCCTCATACAATGAGCAGTTCTTC	CASSLAQASYNEQFF	once	TRBV27	TRBJ2-1	15	.
TGTGCCAGCAGCTCGGGACTAGCGGCAGATACGCAGTATTTT	CASSSGLAADTQYF	.	TRBV7-2	TRBJ2-3	14	TRBD2
TGTGCCAGCAGTTTTAGGACAGGGCCCCACGAGCAGTACTTC	CASSFRTGPHEQYF	.	TRBV27	TRBJ2-7	14	TRBD1
TGTGCCAGTACCGACGAGGGTATTAAGCCCCAGCATTTT	CASTDEGIKPQHF	.	TRBV19	TRBJ1-5	13	.
TGTGCCAGCAGCCCCGACAGGGTCAATGAGCAGTTCTTC	CASSPDRVNEQFF	few	TRBV7-2	TRBJ2-1	13	TRBD1
TGTGCCAGCAGCCAAGGTCCGGGGGCTGCTTTCTTC	CASSQGPGAAFF	.	TRBV3-1/TRBV3-2	TRBJ1-2	12	.
TGTGCCAGCAGCCCGTTCAGTGGGGGCTTAGCCTACAATGAGCAGTTCTTC	CASSPFSGGLAYNEQFF	.	TRBV3-1/TRBV3-2	TRBJ2-1	17	.
TGTGCCAGCAGTGACGGGACAGCATACCTCGAGCAGTACTTC	CASSDGTAYLEQYF	once	TRBV2	TRBJ2-7	14	TRBD1
TGTGCCATCAGTGAATTGGGGGCCGGCCAGCCCCAGCATTTT	CAISELGAGQPQHF	.	TRBV10-3	TRBJ1-5	14	.
TGTGCCAGCAGCCAAGAGGGAAGCATCCAAGAGACCCAGTACTTC	CASSQEGSIQETQYF	.	TRBV3-1/TRBV3-2	TRBJ2-5	15	.
TGCAGCGCCACTCAGGGGGGGTCTGGTAACGCGTATGGCTACACCTTC	CSATQGGSGNAYGYTF	.	TRBV29-1	TRBJ1-2	16	TRBD1